This TCR beta chain was identified in a study of blood T cell repertoires in COVID-19. The CDR3 runs to 15 residues. Germline assignment: CDR1 MNHEY and CDR2 SVGEGT. Trimming removed 2 bases at V and 8 bases at J, with 15 bases between. Authors' data handling: Estimation of nucleated cell counts relied on the amplification of reference gene primers. Assay used: immunoSEQ multiplex PCR; TCRdb lists only in-frame clones, some missing. The V and J calls and clone size come from that table; D and trimming were worked out from the DNA. This sample carries tens of thousands of clones, roughly four fifths of them seen once, and the ten largest clones take about 10%.

The V gene is TRBV6-2 or TRBV6-3, the J gene TRBJ1-4, with D tentatively TRBD1 (5 bases). The receptor was derived from a human donor in a cohort sampled during active COVID-19. Sample: peripheral blood. CDR3 sequence reads: CASSYPDTAEEKLFF. CDR3 in DNA: TGTGCCAGCAGTTACCCGGACACGGCCGAGGAAAAACTGTTTTTT.